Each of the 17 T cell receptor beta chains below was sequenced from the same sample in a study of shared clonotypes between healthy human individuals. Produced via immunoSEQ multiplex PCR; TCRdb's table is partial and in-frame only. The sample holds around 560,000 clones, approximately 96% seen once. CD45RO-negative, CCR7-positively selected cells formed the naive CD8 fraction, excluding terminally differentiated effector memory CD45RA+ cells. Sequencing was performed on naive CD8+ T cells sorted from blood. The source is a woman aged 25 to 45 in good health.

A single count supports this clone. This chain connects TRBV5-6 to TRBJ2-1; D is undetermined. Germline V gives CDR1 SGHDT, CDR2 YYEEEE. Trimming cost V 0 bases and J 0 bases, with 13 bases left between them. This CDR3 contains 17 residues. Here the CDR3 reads CASSLERYLSSYNEQFF. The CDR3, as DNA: TGTGCCAGCAGCTTGGAACGTTACCTAAGCTCCTACAATGAGCAGTTCTTC.

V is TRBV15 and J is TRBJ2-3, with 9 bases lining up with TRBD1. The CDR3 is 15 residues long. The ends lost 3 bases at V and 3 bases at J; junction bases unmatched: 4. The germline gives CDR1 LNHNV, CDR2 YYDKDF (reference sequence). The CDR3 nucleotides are TGTGCCACCAGCAGGGACAGGGGTACAACAGATACGCAGTATTTT. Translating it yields CATSRDRGTTDTQYF.

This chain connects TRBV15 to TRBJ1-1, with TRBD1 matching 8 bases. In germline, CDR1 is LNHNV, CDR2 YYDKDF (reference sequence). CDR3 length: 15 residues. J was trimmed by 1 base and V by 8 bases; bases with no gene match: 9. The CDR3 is CATHRGTGENTEAFF. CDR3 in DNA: TGTGCCACCCATCGGGGGACAGGAGAGAACACTGAAGCTTTCTTT.

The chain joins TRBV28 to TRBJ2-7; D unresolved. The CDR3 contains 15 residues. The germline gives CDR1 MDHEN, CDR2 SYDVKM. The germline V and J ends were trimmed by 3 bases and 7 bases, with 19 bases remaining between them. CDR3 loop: CASSLVERIGVEQYF. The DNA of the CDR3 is TGTGCCAGCAGTTTGGTGGAGAGGATTGGAGTGGAGCAGTACTTC.

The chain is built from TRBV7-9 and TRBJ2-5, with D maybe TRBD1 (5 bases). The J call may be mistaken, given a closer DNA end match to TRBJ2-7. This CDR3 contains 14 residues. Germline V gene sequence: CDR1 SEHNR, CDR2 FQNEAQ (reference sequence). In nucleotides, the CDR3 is TGTGCCAGCAGCTTGGTACAGGTTCCCTACGAGCAGTACTTC. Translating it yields CASSLVQVPYEQYF.

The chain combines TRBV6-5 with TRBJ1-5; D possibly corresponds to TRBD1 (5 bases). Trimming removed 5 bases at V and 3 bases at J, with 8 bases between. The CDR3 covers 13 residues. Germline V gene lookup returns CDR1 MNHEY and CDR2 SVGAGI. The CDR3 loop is CASSKGVNQPQHF. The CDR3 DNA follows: TGTGCCAGCAGTAAAGGGGTCAATCAGCCCCAGCATTTT.

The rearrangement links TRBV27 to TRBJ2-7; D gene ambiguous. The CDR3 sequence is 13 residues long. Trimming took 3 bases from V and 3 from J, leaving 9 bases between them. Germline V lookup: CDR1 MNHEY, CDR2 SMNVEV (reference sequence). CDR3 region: CASSFTGHYEQYF. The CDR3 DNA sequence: TGTGCCAGCAGTTTTACCGGCCACTACGAGCAGTACTTC.

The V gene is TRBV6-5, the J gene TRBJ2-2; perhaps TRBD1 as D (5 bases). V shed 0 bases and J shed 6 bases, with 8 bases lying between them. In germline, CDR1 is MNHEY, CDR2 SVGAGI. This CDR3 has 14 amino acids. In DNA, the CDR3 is TGTGCCAGCAGTTACTCGCCCAGGGCCGGGGAGCTGTTTTTT. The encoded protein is CASSYSPRAGELFF.

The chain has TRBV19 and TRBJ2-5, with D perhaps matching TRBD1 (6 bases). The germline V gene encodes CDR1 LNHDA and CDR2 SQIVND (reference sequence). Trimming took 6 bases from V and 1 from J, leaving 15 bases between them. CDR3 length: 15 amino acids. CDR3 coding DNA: TGTGCCAGTAGCAGGAAAACAGGGCTCCAAGAGACCCAGTACTTC. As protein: CASSRKTGLQETQYF.

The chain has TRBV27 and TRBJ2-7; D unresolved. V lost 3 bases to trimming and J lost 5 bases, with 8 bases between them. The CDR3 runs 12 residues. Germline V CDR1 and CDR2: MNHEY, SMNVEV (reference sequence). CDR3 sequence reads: CASSFTPDEQYF. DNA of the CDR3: TGTGCCAGCAGTTTTACCCCTGACGAGCAGTACTTC.

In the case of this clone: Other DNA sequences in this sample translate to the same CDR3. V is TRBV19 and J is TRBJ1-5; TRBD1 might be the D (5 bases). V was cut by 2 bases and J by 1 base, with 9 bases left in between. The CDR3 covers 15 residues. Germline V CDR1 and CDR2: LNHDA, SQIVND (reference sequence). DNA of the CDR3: TGTGCCAGTAGTATATGGGGGGGGAGCAATCAGCCCCAGCATTTT. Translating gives CASSIWGGSNQPQHF.

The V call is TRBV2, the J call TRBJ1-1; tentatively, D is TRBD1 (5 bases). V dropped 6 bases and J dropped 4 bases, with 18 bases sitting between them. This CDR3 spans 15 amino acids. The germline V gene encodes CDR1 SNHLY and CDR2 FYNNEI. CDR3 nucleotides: TGTGCCAGCAGCTACACGGGGTGGGGGAGCACTGAAGCTTTCTTT. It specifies CASSYTGWGSTEAFF.

This CDR3 reads CASSERLAGGPEQYF. The CDR3 bases are TGTGCCAGCAGCGAAAGACTAGCGGGAGGGCCCGAGCAGTACTTC. The chain employs TRBV13 and TRBJ2-7, with 14 nucleotides matching TRBD2. Germline V gene lookup returns CDR1 PRHDT and CDR2 FYEKMQ (reference sequence). The ends lost 5 bases at V and 6 bases at J; junction bases unmatched: 6. This CDR3 is 15 amino acids long.

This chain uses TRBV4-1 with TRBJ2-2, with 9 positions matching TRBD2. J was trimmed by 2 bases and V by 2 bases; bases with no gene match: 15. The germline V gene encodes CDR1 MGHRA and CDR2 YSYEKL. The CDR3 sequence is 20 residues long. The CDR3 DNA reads TGCGCCAGCAGCCAACGGTCCGGGACTAGCCCGGGCTCCAACACCGGGGAGCTGTTTTTT. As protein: CASSQRSGTSPGSNTGELFF.

The CDR3 reads CASSSGEGPDTEAFF. The CDR3 region has the DNA TGTGCCAGCAGCTCCGGGGAGGGGCCAGACACTGAAGCTTTCTTT. This chain links TRBV9 with TRBJ1-1; possible D gene TRBD1, 5 bases. The germline gives CDR1 SGDLS, CDR2 YYNGEE. The CDR3 is made up of 15 amino acids. Trimming removed 4 bases from V and 3 bases from J, with 16 bases in between.

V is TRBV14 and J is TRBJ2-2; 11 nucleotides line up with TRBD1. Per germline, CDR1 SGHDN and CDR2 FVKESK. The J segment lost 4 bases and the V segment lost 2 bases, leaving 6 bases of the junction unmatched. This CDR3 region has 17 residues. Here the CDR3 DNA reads TGTGCCAGCAGCCAAAACCGGGACAGGGGGTTCACCGGGGAGCTGTTTTTT. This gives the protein CASSQNRDRGFTGELFF. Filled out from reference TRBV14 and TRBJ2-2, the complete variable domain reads EAGVTQFPSHSVIEKGQTVTLRCDPISGHDNLYWYRRVMGKEIKFLLHFVKESKQDESGMPNNRFLAERTGGTYSTLKVQPAELEDSGVYFCASSQNRDRGFTGELFFGEGSRLTVL.

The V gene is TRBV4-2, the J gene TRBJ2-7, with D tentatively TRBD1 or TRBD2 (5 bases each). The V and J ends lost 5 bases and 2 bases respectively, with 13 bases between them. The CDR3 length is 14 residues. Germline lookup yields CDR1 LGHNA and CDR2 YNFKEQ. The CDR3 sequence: CASSSRGSAYEQYF. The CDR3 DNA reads TGTGCCAGCAGCTCCCGGGGCAGCGCCTACGAGCAGTACTTC.